This TCR beta chain was identified in a study of glioma-infiltrating T cells. TCR alpha and beta CDR3 regions were amplified from RNA using iRepertoire nested multiplex PCR. TCRdb reanalysed the multiplex PCR reads using MiXCR and keeps one entry per CDR3 protein. The sample holds 4,500 to 7,000 distinct CDR3 sequences; over 40% are singletons and the top ten take 24%. The V end lost 3 bases, the J end lost 6 bases, and 12 bases lay between the germline ends. CDR1 and CDR2 (germline): MNHEY, SMNVEV (reference sequence). The CDR3 has 13 amino acids. Broader study findings: Very few CDR3 sequences were shared between tissue and blood. Above-expected tissue-blood divergence occurred in all gliomas, most in low-grade ones.

For this clonotype: The target antigen is unknown.

The sequence came from a human donor with low-grade glioma or glioblastoma, undergoing nonglioma brain surgery, or in good health (not recorded which). This chain connects TRBV27 to TRBJ2-7; D not resolved. Material for sequencing was glioma tissue, nonneoplastic brain tissue, or PBMCs (not recorded which). CDR3 nucleotides: TGTGCCAGCAGTTTCCCCAATGCCATCGAGCAGTACTTC. Translation gives CASSFPNAIEQYF.